The rows below give T cell receptor beta chains drawn from one sample of a study of blood T cell repertoires in COVID-19. The protocol was immunoSEQ multiplex PCR, while the TCRdb copy is restricted to in-frame clones and leaves out a portion. Of around 300,000 clones listed, approximately 85% were seen once; the top ten hold 8% to 13%. Material for sequencing was peripheral blood. These receptors were collected from a woman aged 70-85 years with acute or convalescent COVID-19. Each CDR3 is given with its conserved first and last residue. The D gene is left open where the match is weak. Where a row states a size, it is once, few, many or the class of an expanded clone; other rows omit it.

j_gene: TRBJ2-7; abundance: once; d_gene: TRBD2; v_gene: TRBV5-6; len: 15; CDR3nt: TGTGCCAGCAGCTGGAGGACACCCCGGGAGGGGGAGCAGTACTTC; CDR3aa: CASSWRTPREGEQYF
j_gene: TRBJ1-6; abundance: -; d_gene: -; v_gene: TRBV20-1; len: 19; CDR3nt: TGCAGTGCTAGTCTGGGGCAGGCGCGGGGTCGATCCTATAATTCACCCCTCCACTTT; CDR3aa: CSASLGQARGRSYNSPLHF
j_gene: TRBJ1-2; abundance: -; d_gene: -; v_gene: TRBV18; len: 13; CDR3nt: TGTGCCAGCTCTCCTTCGGGGACATATGGCTACACCTTC; CDR3aa: CASSPSGTYGYTF
j_gene: TRBJ2-1; abundance: few; d_gene: -; v_gene: TRBV7-3; len: 14; CDR3nt: TGTGCCAGCAGCTTAAGCGGGATACACAATGAGCAGTTCTTC; CDR3aa: CASSLSGIHNEQFF
j_gene: TRBJ1-1; abundance: -; d_gene: -; v_gene: TRBV21-1; len: 15; CDR3nt: TGTGCCACCAGACTAGGCGGGACCATGAACACTGAAGCTTTCTTT; CDR3aa: CATRLGGTMNTEAFF
j_gene: TRBJ2-3; abundance: -; d_gene: TRBD2; v_gene: TRBV10-2; len: 16; CDR3nt: TGCGCCAGCAGTGAGCGTAGCGGGGGAAGCACAGATACGCAGTATTTT; CDR3aa: CASSERSGGSTDTQYF
j_gene: TRBJ2-3; abundance: -; d_gene: -; v_gene: TRBV24-1; len: 16; CDR3nt: TGTGCCACCAGTGATTTTGGAGGGCGCGGGACAGATACGCAGTATTTT; CDR3aa: CATSDFGGRGTDTQYF
j_gene: TRBJ2-1; abundance: -; d_gene: TRBD1; v_gene: TRBV6-2/TRBV6-3; len: 16; CDR3nt: TGTGCCAGCAGCCGAGGGGGCCTAAGCTCCTACAATGAGCAGTTCTTC; CDR3aa: CASSRGGLSSYNEQFF
j_gene: TRBJ2-7; abundance: few; d_gene: -; v_gene: TRBV29-1; len: 10; CDR3nt: TGCAGCGTTGAGCGTGACGAGCAGTACTTC; CDR3aa: CSVERDEQYF
j_gene: TRBJ1-1; abundance: -; d_gene: -; v_gene: TRBV5-5; len: 15; CDR3nt: TGTGCCAGCAGCTTGACAACACCAGGGGTGACTGAAGCTTTCTTT; CDR3aa: CASSLTTPGVTEAFF
j_gene: TRBJ1-6; abundance: -; d_gene: -; v_gene: TRBV27; len: 15; CDR3nt: TGTGCCAGCCGCTCCGATTCGACCATAGCTTCACCCCTCCACTTT; CDR3aa: CASRSDSTIASPLHF
j_gene: TRBJ1-1; abundance: -; d_gene: -; v_gene: TRBV6-6; len: 13; CDR3nt: TGTGCCAGCATCAGGGAGGCTAGAACTGAAGCTTTCTTT; CDR3aa: CASIREARTEAFF
j_gene: TRBJ1-5; abundance: few; d_gene: -; v_gene: TRBV5-1; len: 13; CDR3nt: TGCGCCAGCAGCGTCCAGGGTGATCAGCCCCAGCATTTT; CDR3aa: CASSVQGDQPQHF
j_gene: TRBJ2-3; abundance: -; d_gene: -; v_gene: TRBV12-5; len: 13; CDR3nt: TGTGCTAGTGCCCGCGGGGGCACAGATACGCAGTATTTT; CDR3aa: CASARGGTDTQYF
j_gene: TRBJ1-2; abundance: -; d_gene: -; v_gene: TRBV6-1; len: 14; CDR3nt: TGTGCCAGCAGTGAAGGTGAACAGTTTAGCGGCAGTACCTTC; CDR3aa: CASSEGEQFSGSTF
j_gene: TRBJ1-2; abundance: -; d_gene: -; v_gene: TRBV12-3/TRBV12-4; len: 11; CDR3nt: TGTGCCAGCAGTTTGCCGGGTGCAGCAGTGTTC; CDR3aa: CASSLPGAAVF